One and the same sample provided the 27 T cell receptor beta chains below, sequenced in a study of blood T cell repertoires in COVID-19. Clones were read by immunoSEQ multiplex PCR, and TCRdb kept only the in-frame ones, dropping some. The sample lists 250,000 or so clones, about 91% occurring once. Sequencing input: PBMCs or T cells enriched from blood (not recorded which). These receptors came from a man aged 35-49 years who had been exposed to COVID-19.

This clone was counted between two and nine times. The CDR3 DNA is TGTGCCAGTAGCAACTTGATCGTCAATGAGCAGTTCTTC. It specifies CASSNLIVNEQFF. The chain carries TRBV19 and TRBJ2-1; no definite D call. CDR1 and CDR2 from the germline V gene are LNHDA and SQIVND (reference sequence). This CDR3 spans 13 amino acids. Trimming took 6 bases from V and 6 from J, leaving 12 bases between them.

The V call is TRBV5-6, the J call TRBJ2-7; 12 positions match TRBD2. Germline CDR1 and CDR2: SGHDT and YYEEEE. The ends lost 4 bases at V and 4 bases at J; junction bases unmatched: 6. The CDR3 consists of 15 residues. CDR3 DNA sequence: TGTGCCAGCAGCCCGGGGACTAGCGGGTTTTACGAGCAGTACTTC. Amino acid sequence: CASSPGTSGFYEQYF.

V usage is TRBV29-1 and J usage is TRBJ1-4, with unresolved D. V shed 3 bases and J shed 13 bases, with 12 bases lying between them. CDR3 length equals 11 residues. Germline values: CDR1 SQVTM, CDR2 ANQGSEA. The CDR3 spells CSVDEEGGLFF. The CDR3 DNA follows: TGCAGCGTTGACGAAGAGGGAGGACTGTTTTTT. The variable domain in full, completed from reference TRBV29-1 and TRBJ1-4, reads SAVISQKPSRDICQRGTSLTIQCQVDSQVTMMFWYRQQPGQSLTLIATANQGSEATYESGFVIDKFPISRPNLTFSTLTVSNMSPEDSSIYLCSVDEEGGLFFGSGTQLSVL.

The CDR3 region has the DNA TGTGCCAGCAGCTTAAAAGCGGGAGGCTCCCAAGAGACCCAGTACTTC. Amino acids: CASSLKAGGSQETQYF. The chain couples TRBV7-3 to TRBJ2-5, with 9 bases identical to TRBD2. Germline loops: CDR1 SGHTA, CDR2 FQGTGA. After removal of 1 base from V and 1 base from J, the junction contained 4 bases not matched to a gene. The CDR3 consists of 16 residues.

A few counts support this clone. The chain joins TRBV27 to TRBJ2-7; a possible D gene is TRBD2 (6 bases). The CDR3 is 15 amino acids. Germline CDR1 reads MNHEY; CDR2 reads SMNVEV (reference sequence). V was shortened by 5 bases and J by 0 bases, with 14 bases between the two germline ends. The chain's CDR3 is CASSIIGTGSYEQYF. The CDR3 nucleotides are TGTGCCAGCAGTATTATCGGGACTGGCTCCTACGAGCAGTACTTC.

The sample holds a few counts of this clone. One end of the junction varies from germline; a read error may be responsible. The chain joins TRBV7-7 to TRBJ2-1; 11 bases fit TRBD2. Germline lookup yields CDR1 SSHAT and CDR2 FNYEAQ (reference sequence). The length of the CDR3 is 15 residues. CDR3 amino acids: CASSTGTSGYNEQFF. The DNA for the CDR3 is TGTGCTAGCAGCACCGGGACTAGCGGTTACAATGAGCAGTTCTTC.

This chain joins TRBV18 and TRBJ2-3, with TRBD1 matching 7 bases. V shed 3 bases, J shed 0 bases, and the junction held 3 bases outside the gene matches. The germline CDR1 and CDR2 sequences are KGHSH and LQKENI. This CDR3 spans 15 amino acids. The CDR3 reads CASSPLGQSTDTQYF. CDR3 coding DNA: TGTGCCAGCTCACCCCTGGGACAGAGCACAGATACGCAGTATTTT.

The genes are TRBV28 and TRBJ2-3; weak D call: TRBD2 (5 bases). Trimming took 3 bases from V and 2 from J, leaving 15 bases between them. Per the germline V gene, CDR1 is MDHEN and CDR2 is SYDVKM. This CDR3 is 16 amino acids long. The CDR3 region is CASSFAEGHITDTQYF. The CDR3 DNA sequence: TGTGCCAGCAGTTTCGCCGAGGGCCACATCACAGATACGCAGTATTTT.

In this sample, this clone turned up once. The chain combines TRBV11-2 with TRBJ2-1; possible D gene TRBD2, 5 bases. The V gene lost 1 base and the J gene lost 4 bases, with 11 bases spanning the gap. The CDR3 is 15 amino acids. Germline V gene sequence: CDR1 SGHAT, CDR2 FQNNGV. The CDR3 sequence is CASSLVPWRYNEQFF. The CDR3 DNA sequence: TGTGCCAGCAGCTTAGTCCCCTGGAGGTACAATGAGCAGTTCTTC.

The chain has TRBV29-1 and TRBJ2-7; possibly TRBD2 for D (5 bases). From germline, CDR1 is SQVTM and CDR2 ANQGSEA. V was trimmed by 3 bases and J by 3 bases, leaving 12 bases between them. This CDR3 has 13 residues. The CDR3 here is CSVEGGGLYEQYF. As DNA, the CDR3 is TGCAGCGTTGAGGGTGGCGGACTCTACGAGCAGTACTTC.

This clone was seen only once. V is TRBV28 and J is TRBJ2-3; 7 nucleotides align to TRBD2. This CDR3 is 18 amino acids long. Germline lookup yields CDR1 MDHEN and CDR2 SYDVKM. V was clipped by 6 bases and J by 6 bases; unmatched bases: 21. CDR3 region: CASSPPGGGSQTFDTQYF. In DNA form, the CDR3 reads TGTGCCAGCAGCCCCCCGGGGGGAGGGAGCCAAACTTTTGATACGCAGTATTTT.

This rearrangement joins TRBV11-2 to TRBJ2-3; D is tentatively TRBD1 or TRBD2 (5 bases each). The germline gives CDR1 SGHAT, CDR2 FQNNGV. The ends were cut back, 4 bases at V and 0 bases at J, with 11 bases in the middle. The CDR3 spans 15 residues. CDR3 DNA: TGTGCCAGCAGCTCAGAGGGGCTGAGCACAGATACGCAGTATTTT. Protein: CASSSEGLSTDTQYF.

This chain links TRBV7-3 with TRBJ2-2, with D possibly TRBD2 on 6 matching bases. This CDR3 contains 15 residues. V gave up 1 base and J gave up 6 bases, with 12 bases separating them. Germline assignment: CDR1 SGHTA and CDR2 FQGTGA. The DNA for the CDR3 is TGTGCCAGCAGCTTAAGTTCGGGAGCCGCCGGGGAGCTGTTTTTT. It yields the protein CASSLSSGAAGELFF.

CDR3 in DNA: TGTGCCAGCAGCTTCCGGGACTTATCCACAGATACGCAGTATTTT. Amino acid sequence: CASSFRDLSTDTQYF. The J gene is TRBJ2-3, the V gene TRBV11-2; perhaps TRBD2 as D (6 bases). The V and J ends lost 3 bases and 2 bases respectively, with 12 bases between them. CDR1 is SGHAT, CDR2 FQNNGV, per germline. The CDR3 consists of 15 residues.

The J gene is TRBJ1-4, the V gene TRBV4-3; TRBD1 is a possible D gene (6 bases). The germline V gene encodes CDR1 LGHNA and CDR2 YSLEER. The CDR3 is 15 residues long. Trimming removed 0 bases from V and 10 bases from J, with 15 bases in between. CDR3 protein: CASSQERGSIGKLFF. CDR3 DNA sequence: TGCGCCAGCAGCCAAGAAAGGGGGAGTATTGGAAAACTGTTTTTT.

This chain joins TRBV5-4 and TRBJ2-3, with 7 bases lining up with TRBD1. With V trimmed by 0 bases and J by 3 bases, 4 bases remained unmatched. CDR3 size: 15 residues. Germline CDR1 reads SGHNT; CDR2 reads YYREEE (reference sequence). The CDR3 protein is CASSLGGGGTDTQYF. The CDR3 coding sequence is TGTGCCAGCAGCTTGGGAGGGGGCGGGACAGATACGCAGTATTTT.

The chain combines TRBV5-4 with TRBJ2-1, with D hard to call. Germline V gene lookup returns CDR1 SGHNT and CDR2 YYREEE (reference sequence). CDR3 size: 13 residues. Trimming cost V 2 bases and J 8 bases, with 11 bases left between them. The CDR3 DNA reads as TGTGCCAGCAGCTTTTTCCCCTCCGATGAGCAGTTCTTC. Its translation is CASSFFPSDEQFF.

The CDR3 DNA reads TGTGCCAGCAGTCCTAGTCCCAATCAGCCCCAGCATTTT. This translates into CASSPSPNQPQHF. The chain has TRBV12-3 or TRBV12-4 and TRBJ1-5; no definite D call. Between the trimmed V and J ends, which lost 5 bases and 3 bases, there was a span of 8 bases. There are 13 residues in the CDR3.

CDR3 in DNA: TGTGCCAGCACCAAGGGGCAGTTGGGTGGCTACACCTTC. Amino acids: CASTKGQLGGYTF. The V and J genes are TRBV6-5 and TRBJ1-2, with D tentatively TRBD1 (5 bases). Germline values: CDR1 MNHEY, CDR2 SVGAGI. The CDR3 is made up of 13 amino acids. V was cut by 7 bases and J by 7 bases, with 16 bases left in between.

CDR3 sequence (DNA): TGTGCCAGTAGATTCCTGTCGGGGGAGGGCAACACTGAAGCTTTCTTT. As protein: CASRFLSGEGNTEAFF. The chain combines TRBV19 with TRBJ1-1, with a tentative D call TRBD1 (5 bases). Germline CDR1 and CDR2: LNHDA and SQIVND (reference sequence). The CDR3 covers 16 residues. The V end was cut by 6 bases, the J end by 2 bases, with 19 bases between.

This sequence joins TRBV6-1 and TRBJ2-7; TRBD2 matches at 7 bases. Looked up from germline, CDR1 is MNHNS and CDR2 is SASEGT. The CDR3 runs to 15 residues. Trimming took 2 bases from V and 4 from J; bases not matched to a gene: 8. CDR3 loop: CASSEMGGGIYEQYF. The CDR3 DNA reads TGTGCCAGCAGTGAAATGGGGGGAGGGATTTACGAGCAGTACTTC.

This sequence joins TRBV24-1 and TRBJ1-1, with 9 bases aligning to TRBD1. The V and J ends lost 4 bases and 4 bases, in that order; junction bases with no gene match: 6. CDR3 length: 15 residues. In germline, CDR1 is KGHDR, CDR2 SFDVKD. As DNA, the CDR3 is TGTGCCACCAGTGAGGGGGACAGGGAGGTCACTGAAGCTTTCTTT. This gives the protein CATSEGDREVTEAFF.

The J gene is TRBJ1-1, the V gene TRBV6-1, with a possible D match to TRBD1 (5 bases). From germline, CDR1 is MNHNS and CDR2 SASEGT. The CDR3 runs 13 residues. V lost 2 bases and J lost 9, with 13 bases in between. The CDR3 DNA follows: TGTGCCAGCAGTGAATCCCCGGGGGTAAAAGCTTTCTTT. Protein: CASSESPGVKAFF.

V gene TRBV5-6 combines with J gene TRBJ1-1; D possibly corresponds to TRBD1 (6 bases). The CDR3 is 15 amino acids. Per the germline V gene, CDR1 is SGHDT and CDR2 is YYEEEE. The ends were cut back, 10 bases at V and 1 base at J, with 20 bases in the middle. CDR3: CARGWQGRGNTEAFF. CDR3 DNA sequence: TGTGCCCGGGGATGGCAGGGGAGGGGGAACACTGAAGCTTTCTTT.

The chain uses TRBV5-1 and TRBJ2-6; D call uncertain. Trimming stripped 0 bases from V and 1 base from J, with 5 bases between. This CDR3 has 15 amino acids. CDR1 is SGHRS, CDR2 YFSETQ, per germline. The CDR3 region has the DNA TGCGCCAGCAGCTTGGCCTTGTCTGGGGCCAACGTCCTGACTTTC. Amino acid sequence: CASSLALSGANVLTF.

The CDR3 coding sequence is TGTGCCTGGAGTGTACGGGGAACCGGGGAGCTGTTTTTT. Its protein product is CAWSVRGTGELFF. This rearrangement joins TRBV30 to TRBJ2-2, with D possibly being TRBD2 (5 bases). Deletions cut 0 bases from V and 5 bases from J, with 7 bases between. The CDR3 contains 13 residues. Looked up from germline, CDR1 is GTSNPN and CDR2 is SVGIG (reference sequence).

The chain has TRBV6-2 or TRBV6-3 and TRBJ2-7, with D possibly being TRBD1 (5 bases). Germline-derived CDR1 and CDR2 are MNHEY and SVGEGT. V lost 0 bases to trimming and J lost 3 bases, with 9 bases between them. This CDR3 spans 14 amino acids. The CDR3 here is CASSYSPDSYEQYF. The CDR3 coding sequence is TGTGCCAGCAGTTACTCCCCCGACAGCTACGAGCAGTACTTC.